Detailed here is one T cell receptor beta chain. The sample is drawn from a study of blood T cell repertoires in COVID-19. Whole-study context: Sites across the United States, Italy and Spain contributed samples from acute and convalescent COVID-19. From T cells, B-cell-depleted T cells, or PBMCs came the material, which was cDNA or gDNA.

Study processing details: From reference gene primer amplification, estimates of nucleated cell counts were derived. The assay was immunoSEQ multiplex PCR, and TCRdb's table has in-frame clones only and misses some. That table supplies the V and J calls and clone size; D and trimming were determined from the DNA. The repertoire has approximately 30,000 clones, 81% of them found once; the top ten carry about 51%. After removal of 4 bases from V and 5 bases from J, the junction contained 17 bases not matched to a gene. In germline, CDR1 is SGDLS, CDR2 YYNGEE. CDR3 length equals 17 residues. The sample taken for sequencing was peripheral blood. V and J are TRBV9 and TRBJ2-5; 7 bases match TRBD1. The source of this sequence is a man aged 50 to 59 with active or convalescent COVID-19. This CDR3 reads CASSPTSGARGWETQYF. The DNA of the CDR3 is TGTGCCAGCAGCCCTACCTCTGGGGCCAGGGGGTGGGAGACCCAGTACTTC. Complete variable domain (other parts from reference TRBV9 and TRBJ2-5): DSGVTQTPKHLITATGQRVTLRCSPRSGDLSVYWYQQSLDQGLQFLIQYYNGEERAKGNILERFSAQQFPDLHSELNLSSLELGDSALYFCASSPTSGARGWETQYFGPGTRLLVL.